What follows are 21 T cell receptor beta chains derived from one specimen sequenced in a study of a mutant IDH1 vaccine in newly diagnosed glioma. Data came from immunoSEQ multiplex PCR; TCRdb stores just in-frame clones and leaves some out. The table lists around 76,000 clones, approximately 85% of them singletons. Time point defined: week 23, last vaccination. Alongside topical imiquimod, each dose of vaccine comprised 300 ug of mutant IDH1 20-mer peptide. Which antigens these TCRs recognize remains unknown. The sample was PBMCs, taken from a glioma patient whose treatment included an IDH1 peptide vaccine. The receptors come from a woman aged 50 to 65 with glioma.

The V gene is TRBV29-1, the J gene TRBJ1-2, with 7 bases aligning to TRBD1. The V and J ends lost 7 bases and 5 bases, in that order; junction bases with no gene match: 10. The CDR3 covers 13 residues. Per germline, CDR1 SQVTM and CDR2 ANQGSEA. CDR3 residues: CSAKSQGRYGYTF. The CDR3 coding sequence is TGCAGCGCTAAATCACAGGGGAGGTATGGCTACACCTTC.

The chain combines TRBV19 with TRBJ1-5; possible D gene TRBD1, 5 bases. Germline assignment: CDR1 LNHDA and CDR2 SQIVND (reference sequence). Trimming stripped 8 bases from V and 4 bases from J, with 15 bases between. The CDR3 contains 14 residues. The CDR3 protein is CASGGWPLNQPQHF. In nucleotides, the CDR3 is TGTGCCAGTGGGGGTTGGCCCCTTAATCAGCCCCAGCATTTT.

The J gene is TRBJ2-7, the V gene TRBV5-6; D is unresolved. The CDR3 loop spans 12 amino acids. Germline CDR1 reads SGHDT; CDR2 reads YYEEEE. V was clipped by 1 base and J by 5 bases, with 7 bases between them. CDR3 sequence reads: CASSLWVHEQYF. The DNA of the CDR3 is TGTGCCAGCAGCTTGTGGGTCCACGAGCAGTACTTC.

The chain uses TRBV7-9 and TRBJ2-1, with a possible D match to TRBD2 (6 bases). Per germline, CDR1 SEHNR and CDR2 FQNEAQ (reference sequence). V was shortened by 1 base and J by 0 bases, with 7 bases between the two germline ends. CDR3 length: 15 amino acids. This CDR3 reads CASSLGGVSYNEQFF. As DNA, the CDR3 is TGTGCCAGCAGCTTAGGCGGGGTCTCCTACAATGAGCAGTTCTTC.

V gene TRBV4-1 combines with J gene TRBJ1-3; 7 bases map to TRBD1. Germline lookup yields CDR1 MGHRA and CDR2 YSYEKL. The CDR3 spans 15 residues. J lost 2 bases, V lost 4 bases, and 5 bases had no gene match. CDR3 in amino acids: CASSRDSGAGNTIYF. CDR3 DNA: TGCGCCAGCAGCCGGGACAGCGGTGCTGGAAACACCATATATTTT.

V gene TRBV6-5 combines with J gene TRBJ2-7; no clear D. Trimming took off 0 bases at V and 3 bases at J, with 9 bases between the two ends. CDR1 and CDR2 from the germline V gene are MNHEY and SVGAGI. The CDR3 covers 14 residues. The CDR3, as DNA: TGTGCCAGCAGTTACTCGCTAGTGGGCTACGAGCAGTACTTC. Translated, it gives CASSYSLVGYEQYF.

The V and J genes are TRBV11-2 and TRBJ1-1, with 10 bases that match TRBD1. Germline lookup yields CDR1 SGHAT and CDR2 FQNNGV. This CDR3 is 15 amino acids long. Trimming removed 3 bases from V and 1 base from J; junction bases left unmatched: 2. The CDR3 loop is CASSLRTGGNTEAFF. In DNA form, the CDR3 reads TGTGCCAGCAGCTTGCGGACAGGGGGGAACACTGAAGCTTTCTTT.

The chain carries TRBV28 and TRBJ2-2, with D unresolved. The CDR3 runs to 13 residues. Germline loops: CDR1 MDHEN, CDR2 SYDVKM. Trimming removed 2 bases from V and 6 bases from J, with 7 bases in between. Here the CDR3 reads CASSLAPPGELFF. The CDR3 DNA reads TGTGCCAGCAGTTTAGCGCCACCCGGGGAGCTGTTTTTT.

The chain is built from TRBV27 and TRBJ1-2; possibly TRBD1 for D (6 bases). In germline, CDR1 is MNHEY, CDR2 SMNVEV (reference sequence). With 5 bases removed from V and 8 bases from J, the gap between germline ends came to 15 bases. There are 13 residues in the CDR3. CDR3 sequence (DNA): TGTGCCAGCAGTGCAACGCGGGACATCGGCTACACCTTC. It yields the protein CASSATRDIGYTF.

V gene TRBV27 combines with J gene TRBJ2-3; unclear D gene. Trimming took 4 bases from V and 1 from J, leaving 12 bases between them. CDR1 MNHEY and CDR2 SMNVEV come from the germline V gene (reference sequence). CDR3 length: 15 amino acids. The CDR3 DNA reads TGTGCCAGCAGTTCCCCCCCGCAGGGCACAGATACGCAGTATTTT. Translated: CASSSPPQGTDTQYF.

This clone showed up just once. The chain recombines TRBV28 with TRBJ1-5; D is uncertain. Germline V lookup: CDR1 MDHEN, CDR2 SYDVKM. The CDR3 length is 15 residues. Trimming cost V 2 bases and J 2 bases, with 10 bases left between them. For the CDR3, the DNA is TGTGCCAGCAGTTTAGAGTGGGGTGGCAATCAGCCCCAGCATTTT. It translates to CASSLEWGGNQPQHF.

The chain recombines TRBV6-6 with TRBJ2-4; TRBD2 matches at 8 bases. Trimming at V came to 2 bases and at J to 4 bases, leaving 4 bases not matched to a gene. The CDR3 is 15 residues long. Germline V gene data show CDR1 as MNHNY and CDR2 as SVGAGI (reference sequence). The CDR3 sequence is CASSYARGAKNIQYF. DNA of the CDR3: TGTGCCAGCAGTTACGCGCGGGGGGCAAAAAACATTCAGTACTTC.

The CDR3 nucleotides read TGTGCCAGCAGTCAAGACAGCCTCTACGAGCAGTACTTC. Amino acids: CASSQDSLYEQYF. This chain links TRBV2 with TRBJ2-7; weak D call: TRBD1 (5 bases). V was cut by 5 bases and J by 3 bases, with 11 bases left in between. The CDR3 has 13 residues. Per the germline V gene, CDR1 is SNHLY and CDR2 is FYNNEI.

V usage is TRBV5-4 and J usage is TRBJ2-3, with D hard to call. Germline V gene data show CDR1 as SGHNT and CDR2 as YYREEE (reference sequence). The CDR3 covers 14 residues. Trimming removed 0 bases at V and 2 bases at J, with 7 bases between. CDR3 coding DNA: TGTGCCAGCAGCTTGGACACCTTCACAGATACGCAGTATTTT. It translates to CASSLDTFTDTQYF.

The rearrangement links TRBV5-8 to TRBJ1-1; tentatively, D is TRBD1 (5 bases). From germline, CDR1 is SGHTS and CDR2 YDEGEE. This CDR3 comprises 15 residues. Trimming shortened V by 4 bases and J by 3 bases, and 16 bases separated the two germline ends. CDR3 loop: CASSRSGVGHTEAFF. The CDR3, as DNA: TGTGCCAGCAGCCGATCGGGGGTTGGGCACACTGAAGCTTTCTTT.

V gene TRBV5-1 combines with J gene TRBJ1-1; TRBD1 aligns across 10 bases. J was trimmed by 3 bases and V by 1 base; bases with no gene match: 6. The CDR3 is 16 residues long. Germline V gene data show CDR1 as SGHRS and CDR2 as YFSETQ. CDR3 DNA: TGCGCCAGCAGCTTGTGGTTTGACAGGGGGCACACTGAAGCTTTCTTT. Translation gives CASSLWFDRGHTEAFF.

The CDR3 region is CASSQVADRVLVNEQFF. CDR3 DNA: TGCGCCAGCAGCCAAGTCGCGGACAGGGTGTTAGTCAATGAGCAGTTCTTC. The chain has TRBV4-1 and TRBJ2-1, with TRBD1 identical over 8 bases. CDR1 is MGHRA, CDR2 YSYEKL, per germline. With V trimmed by 1 base and J by 6 bases, 11 bases remained unmatched. The CDR3 covers 17 residues.

Concerning this clone: Other DNA sequences in the same sample also yield this CDR3. The chain joins TRBV18 to TRBJ1-1, with 8 bases that match TRBD1. This CDR3 has 14 residues. Germline lookup yields CDR1 KGHSH and CDR2 LQKENI. Losses at the gene ends were 3 bases for V and 1 base for J; bases not matched to a gene: 1. CDR3 DNA sequence: TGTGCCAGCTCACCCGGACAGGGGAACACTGAAGCTTTCTTT. It is translated as CASSPGQGNTEAFF. The full variable domain, completed using reference TRBV18 and TRBJ1-1, is NAGVMQNPRHLVRRRGQEARLRCSPMKGHSHVYWYRQLPEEGLKFMVYLQKENIIDESGMPKERFSAEFPKEGPSILRIQQVVRGDSAAYFCASSPGQGNTEAFFGQGTRLTVV.

The CDR3 region has the DNA TGTGCCAGCAGAAGACAGGGTAACTCTGGAAACACCATATATTTT. It is translated as CASRRQGNSGNTIYF. The V and J genes are TRBV28 and TRBJ1-3, with 7 bases that match TRBD1. CDR1 and CDR2 (germline): MDHEN, SYDVKM. CDR3 length equals 15 residues. V gave up 6 bases and J gave up 0 bases; unmatched junction bases: 5.

The V gene is TRBV15, the J gene TRBJ1-6, with D perhaps matching TRBD1 (5 bases). V was clipped by 0 bases and J by 11 bases, with 17 bases between them. The CDR3 runs 16 residues. Germline lookup yields CDR1 LNHNV and CDR2 YYDKDF (reference sequence). The CDR3 nucleotides are TGTGCCACCAGCAGAGATTCAGGAGCGGAGGGGACACCCCTCCACTTT. It codes for CATSRDSGAEGTPLHF.

The chain couples TRBV5-6 to TRBJ2-1, with a tentative D call TRBD2 (6 bases). The ends were cut back, 4 bases at V and 10 bases at J, with 15 bases in the middle. CDR3 length equals 13 residues. Looked up from germline, CDR1 is SGHDT and CDR2 is YYEEEE. CDR3 nucleotides: TGTGCCAGCAGCCCAACTAGCCCTCTGGAGCAGTTCTTC. Protein product: CASSPTSPLEQFF.